This record concerns one TCR beta chain sequence. The antigen is not known. 60 Vbeta and 13 Jbeta primers were used in PCR. Generated by immunoSEQ multiplex PCR, the TCRdb table keeps only in-frame clones and is missing some. The sample yields 200,000 or so clones, roughly four fifths seen once. The sample belongs to a study of cytomegalovirus exposure and HLA in healthy donors. Whole-study findings and limits: What a later analysis reportedly showed was that an Asian-associated ancestry cluster had fewer N-insertions than the approximately 700-donor mean. Analysis performed later found roughly 18,000 TCR beta sequences associated with HLA alleles at 0.05 false discovery rate. In an earlier analysis, in around 590 donors, most V segments appeared productive either ~90% or ~30% of the time. Researchers had no immune exposure information except CMV serostatus available.

Germline V gene sequence: CDR1 MNHNS, CDR2 SASEGT. Trimming took 0 bases from V and 5 from J; bases not matched to a gene: 6. This CDR3 is 17 amino acids long. The clonotype originates from a woman aged 40 to 50 in good health and CMV-seronegative. The sample consisted of PBMCs. V and J are TRBV6-1 and TRBJ2-7; 14 bases align to TRBD2. CDR3 sequence: CASSEAPGLAGVDEQYF. CDR3 in DNA: TGTGCCAGCAGTGAAGCGCCGGGACTAGCGGGAGTTGACGAGCAGTACTTC.